Each of the 21 T cell receptor gamma chains below was sequenced from the same sample in a study of gamma-delta T cells after stem cell transplantation. TCRdb used CATT to re-call clones from the RT-PCR reads. The sample consists of 1,500 to 2,000 gamma-chain clones, roughly 3% of them appearing once. Input material: gamma-delta T cells. Receptor source: a human donor. It is not recorded whose cells these are; they may come from a transplant donor.

This clone is deemed medium-sized. The rearrangement uses TRGV2 and TRGJP2. This CDR3 is 15 amino acids long. CDR1 and CDR2 from the germline V gene are EGSNGY and YDSYNSKV. V lost 0 bases and J lost 6; bases outside the gene matches: 7. CDR3 residues: CATWDGPLGDWIKTF. In DNA, the CDR3 is TGTGCCACCTGGGACGGGCCGTTGGGTGATTGGATCAAGACGTTT.

There are a few counts of this clone. The protein TCRdb gives is from a much larger clone and does not agree with this DNA's translation at residue 5, likely a read error; the protein shown here comes from the DNA. The rearrangement uses TRGV2 and TRGJ1 or TRGJ2. This CDR3 comprises 12 residues. Germline CDR1 is EGSNGY and CDR2 is YDSYNSKV. DNA of the CDR3: TGTGCCACCTGGGGCGGGCATTATAAGAAACTCTTT. Amino acid sequence: CATWGGHYKKLF.

This clone was counted between two and nine times. The chain is built from TRGV9 and TRGJP. V shed 3 bases, J shed 4 bases, and the junction held 6 bases outside the gene matches. This CDR3 spans 17 amino acids. Germline assignment: CDR1 GITISATS and CDR2 ISYDGTV (reference sequence). CDR3 amino acids: CALWELSQELGKKIKVF. For the CDR3, the DNA is TGTGCCTTGTGGGAGCTCAGCCAAGAGTTGGGCAAAAAAATCAAGGTATTT.

This clone has only a few counts. V and J are TRGV9 and TRGJP. Germline V gives CDR1 GITISATS, CDR2 ISYDGTV (reference sequence). Losses at the gene ends were 0 bases for V and 7 bases for J; bases not matched to a gene: 9. There are 18 residues in the CDR3. CDR3 sequence (DNA): TGTGCCTTGTGGGAGGTGCGGCCCCCGGAGTTGGGCAAAAAAATCAAGGTATTT. This encodes CALWEVRPPELGKKIKVF.

Notes on this clone: TCRdb attributes to this sequence the protein of a much larger clone, which differs from the DNA translation at residue 6; a read error is likely, and the protein displayed is translated from the DNA. The chain combines TRGV8 with TRGJP1. V lost 3 bases to trimming and J lost 1 base; unmatched junction nucleotides: 2. This CDR3 has 14 amino acids. From germline, CDR1 is VENAVY and CDR2 YDSYNSRV. The CDR3 region is CATWDCTTGWFKIF. The DNA for the CDR3 is TGTGCCACCTGGGATTGTACCACTGGTTGGTTCAAGATATTT.

This clone is classed as medium-sized. The rearrangement uses TRGV4 and TRGJ1 or TRGJ2. V shed 12 bases and J 2 bases; nucleotides not matched to a gene: 19. The CDR3 spans 15 residues. Germline loops: CDR1 EGSTGY, CDR2 YDSYTSSV. The CDR3 sequence: CAPTQEVKYYYKKLF. Here the CDR3 DNA reads TGTGCCCCAACCCAAGAGGTGAAATATTATTATAAGAAACTCTTT.

Judged by abundance, this clone is medium-sized (0.01 to 0.1%). The sample has other DNA sequences that encode this CDR3 too. CDR3 in DNA: TGTGCCTTGTGGGAGGTGACCCCTTTCGGGCTGGGCAAAAAAATCAAGGTATTT. Its protein is CALWEVTPFGLGKKIKVF. The chain uses TRGV9 and TRGJP. CDR3 length equals 18 residues. The junction had 13 bases not matched to a gene; V was cut back by 0 bases and J by 11 bases. Germline assignment: CDR1 GITISATS and CDR2 ISYDGTV (reference sequence).

This clone has only a few counts. The chain employs TRGV9 and TRGJ1 or TRGJ2. Per the germline V gene, CDR1 is GITISATS and CDR2 is ISYDGTV (reference sequence). The V segment lost 0 bases and the J segment 4 bases; nucleotides outside the gene matches: 6. The length of the CDR3 is 14 residues. CDR3 loop: CALWEVPIYYKKLF. CDR3 coding DNA: TGTGCCTTGTGGGAGGTGCCTATCTATTATAAGAAACTCTTT.

This clone was counted between two and nine times. At one end the junction does not follow the germline gene, possibly because of a read error. V usage is TRGV9 and J usage is TRGJP. This CDR3 spans 18 amino acids. CDR1 is GITISATS, CDR2 ISYDGTV, per germline (reference sequence). CDR3 residues: CALWEVTAQELDKKIKVF. CDR3 in DNA: TGTGCCTTGTGGGAGGTTACAGCTCAAGAGTTGGACAAAAAAATCAAGGTATTT.

The table lists this clone with a few counts. A much larger clone is a single base away; this may be a read error. The V and J genes are TRGV2 and TRGJ1 or TRGJ2. From germline, CDR1 is EGSNGY and CDR2 YDSYNSKV. With V trimmed by 3 bases and J by 3 bases, 5 bases remained unmatched. The CDR3 totals 13 residues. The CDR3 DNA reads TGTGCCACCTGGGACCAGCCTTATTATAAGAAACTCTTT. Protein: CATWDQPYYKKLF.

About this clone: Possible read error: a much larger clone is one base away. Other DNA sequences within the sample encode an identical CDR3. This chain joins TRGV9 and TRGJP. Germline V lookup: CDR1 GITISATS, CDR2 ISYDGTV (reference sequence). CDR3 length equals 16 residues. CDR3 amino acids: CALWEVPELGKKIKVF. The CDR3 DNA sequence: TGTGCCCTGTGGGAGGTGCCGGAGTTGGGCAAAAAAATCAAGGTATTT.

Sample share makes this clone medium-sized. The rearrangement joins TRGV8 to TRGJ1 or TRGJ2. The CDR3 covers 11 residues. Losses at the gene ends were 5 bases for V and 7 bases for J; bases not matched to a gene: 5. CDR1 is VENAVY, CDR2 YDSYNSRV, per germline. The CDR3 nucleotides read TGTGCCACCTGGGGGGGATATAAGAAACTCTTT. Translated: CATWGGYKKLF.

A word on this clone: A much larger clone differs by one base, so this may be a read error. V usage is TRGV9 and J usage is TRGJP. This CDR3 has 18 amino acids. Germline V CDR1 and CDR2: GITISATS, ISYDGTV (reference sequence). V was clipped by 2 bases and J by 6 bases; unmatched bases: 10. The CDR3, as DNA: TGTGCCTTGTGGGAGGCTCCATCAGGAGAGTTGGGCAAAAAAATCAAGGTATTT. It specifies CALWEAPSGELGKKIKVF.

This clone was seen only a few times. Since a much larger clone is just one base distant, this may be a read error. The V gene is TRGV9, the J gene TRGJP. The CDR3 spans 15 residues. Germline CDR1 reads GITISATS; CDR2 reads ISYDGTV (reference sequence). Written as DNA, the CDR3 is TGTGCCTTGTGGCAGCAAGAGTTGGGCAAAAAAATCAGGGTATTT. It is translated as CALWQQELGKKIRVF.

Sample share makes this clone medium-sized (0.01 to 0.1%). The chain recombines TRGV4 with TRGJ1 or TRGJ2. This CDR3 region has 15 residues. V lost 1 base and J lost 2; bases outside the gene matches: 8. Germline V gene lookup returns CDR1 EGSTGY and CDR2 YDSYTSSV. CDR3 residues: CATWDGFPDYYKKLF. CDR3 in DNA: TGTGCCACCTGGGATGGCTTTCCCGATTATTATAAGAAACTCTTT.

By sample share, this clone is medium-sized (0.01 to 0.1%). The chain employs TRGV8 and TRGJ1 or TRGJ2. CDR3 length equals 12 residues. The germline CDR1 and CDR2 sequences are VENAVY and YDSYNSRV. Unmatched junction bases numbered 2, after V lost 6 bases and J lost 0 bases. The CDR3 DNA sequence: TGTGCCACCTGGCTGAATTATTATAAGAAACTCTTT. It yields the protein CATWLNYYKKLF.

By proportion, this clone is medium-sized (0.01 to 0.1%). The chain uses TRGV9 and TRGJP. Trimming took 6 bases from V and 6 from J; bases not matched to a gene: 5. CDR3 length equals 15 residues. Per germline, CDR1 GITISATS and CDR2 ISYDGTV (reference sequence). The CDR3 bases are TGTGCCTTGTGGAAAACAGAGTTGGGCAAAAAAATCAAGGTATTT. Translated, it gives CALWKTELGKKIKVF.

In this sample, this clone is medium-sized. The chain couples TRGV2 to TRGJ1 or TRGJ2. This CDR3 comprises 14 residues. V gave up 0 bases and J gave up 3 bases; unmatched junction bases: 5. In germline, CDR1 is EGSNGY, CDR2 YDSYNSKV. DNA of the CDR3: TGTGCCACCTGGGACGGGAAGATTTATTATAAGAAACTCTTT. It translates to CATWDGKIYYKKLF.

As concerns this clone: The protein TCRdb gives is from a much larger clone and does not agree with this DNA's translation at residue 7, likely a read error; the protein shown here comes from the DNA. The CDR3 sequence: CALWEVAAVRKKLF. DNA of the CDR3: TGTGCCTTGTGGGAGGTGGCGGCCGTGCGTAAGAAACTCTTT. The chain links TRGV9 to TRGJ1 or TRGJ2. This CDR3 has 14 amino acids. The V and J ends lost 0 bases and 9 bases, in that order; junction bases with no gene match: 11. The V gene's germline CDR1 is GITISATS and CDR2 ISYDGTV (reference sequence).

This clone is medium-sized (0.01 to 0.1%) by share. This chain joins TRGV3 and TRGJ1 or TRGJ2. J gave up 7 bases and V 2 bases, and 8 bases lay outside the gene matches. CDR1 is VTNTFY and CDR2 is YDVSTARD in the germline V gene (reference sequence). CDR3 length equals 13 residues. Here the CDR3 DNA reads TGTGCCACCTGGGACAAGTTAATATATAAGAAACTCTTT. It specifies CATWDKLIYKKLF.

This clone turned up a few times. Given a far larger clone just one base away, this is likely a sequencing read error. This same CDR3 is encoded by further DNA sequences in the sample. The chain couples TRGV9 to TRGJ1 or TRGJ2. CDR3 length: 15 amino acids. CDR1 and CDR2 (germline): GITISATS, ISYDGTV (reference sequence). In DNA form, the CDR3 reads TGCGCCTTGTGGGAGGTGCAAACCCTGCATTATAAGAAACTCTTT. It specifies CALWEVQTLHYKKLF.